These T cell receptor beta chains were read from a single sample in a study of blood T cell repertoires in COVID-19. Generated by immunoSEQ multiplex PCR, the TCRdb table keeps only in-frame clones and is missing some. Of a few hundred thousand clones listed, 80% to 90% are singletons. What was sequenced was PBMCs or T cells enriched from blood (not recorded which). Receptors were obtained from a woman between 35 and 50 years old with acute COVID-19. The CDR3 runs from the conserved cysteine through the conserved F or W. Each record gives: J gene, V gene, D gene, clone size, CDR3 DNA, CDR3 protein. The D gene is left open where the match is weak. Clone size is shown for a subset of rows, as once, few, many or a class of expanded clone.

TRBJ2-7,TRBV4-3,-,-,TGCGCCAGCAGCCAACGGACAGTTACCCCCTACGAGCAGTACTTC,CASSQRTVTPYEQYF
TRBJ1-5,TRBV19,-,-,TGTGCCAGTAGTGAGTCAGGGTTTGGACAGCCCCAGCATTTT,CASSESGFGQPQHF
TRBJ1-4,TRBV6-5,TRBD1,-,TGTGCCAGCCGGACAGGCGTAGGTGAAAAACTGTTTTTT,CASRTGVGEKLFF
TRBJ2-7,TRBV2,TRBD1,-,TGTGCCAGCAGTGAAGCAAGGGACAGGGGGCGATACGAGCAGTACTTC,CASSEARDRGRYEQYF
TRBJ2-2,TRBV2,-,-,TGTGCCAGCATGGTAGAAAACACCGGGGAGCTGTTTTTT,CASMVENTGELFF
TRBJ1-2,TRBV7-2,TRBD1,-,TGTGCCAGCAGCTTTTACAGGGGGCCCAGCTATGGCTACACCTTC,CASSFYRGPSYGYTF
TRBJ2-7,TRBV7-9,TRBD1,-,TGTGCCAGCAGGTTTTGGACCGGGACAGGGGGCTTGCACGAGCAGTACTTC,CASRFWTGTGGLHEQYF
TRBJ2-2,TRBV12-5,TRBD2,-,TGTGCTAGTGGTTTAGCGGGACACACCGGGGAGCTGTTTTTT,CASGLAGHTGELFF
TRBJ1-1,TRBV3-1/TRBV3-2,-,-,TGTGCCAGCAGCCTCGGGGAGAACACTGAAGCTTTCTTT,CASSLGENTEAFF
TRBJ1-2,TRBV7-2,-,-,TGTGCCAGCAGCTTGGACAGCGGCAACTATGGCTACACCTTC,CASSLDSGNYGYTF
TRBJ2-7,TRBV20-1,-,-,TGCAGTGCTAGTAAACCCGGAGACAGGTTCGAGCAGTACTTC,CSASKPGDRFEQYF
TRBJ1-1,TRBV28,TRBD1,-,TGTGCCACCACAGGGGGTCGGCGGGTGAACACTGAAGCTTTCTTT,CATTGGRRVNTEAFF
TRBJ2-2,TRBV18,-,-,TGTGCCAGCTCACCAGCGAGTTCTGGGGAGCTGTTTTTT,CASSPASSGELFF
TRBJ1-2,TRBV7-2,TRBD1,few,TGTGCCAGCAATAGTGACAGGGGGTATGGCTACACCTTC,CASNSDRGYGYTF
TRBJ1-2,TRBV27,TRBD1,-,TGTGCCAGCAGTTTACGGGGGACAGGTCCATCGCGAGGCTACACCTTC,CASSLRGTGPSRGYTF
TRBJ1-5,TRBV18,-,-,TGTGCCAGCTCACTATGGGCAGATCATCAGCCCCAGCATTTT,CASSLWADHQPQHF
TRBJ1-5,TRBV20-1,TRBD1,-,TGCAGTGCTAGTTCTCTTCCGGGACAGAATCAGCCCCAGCATTTT,CSASSLPGQNQPQHF
TRBJ1-2,TRBV15,TRBD1,-,TGTGCCACCAGCAGAGATAGGGACAGGGCGGTGGTAGGCTACACCTTC,CATSRDRDRAVVGYTF
TRBJ1-1,TRBV2,-,-,TGTGCCAGCAGGTTGCGGGGGCTGAACACTGAAGCTTTCTTT,CASRLRGLNTEAFF
TRBJ2-2,TRBV5-5,TRBD1,-,TGTGCCAGCAGCTTAGAGACAGGGTACACCGGGGAGCTGTTTTTT,CASSLETGYTGELFF